This T cell receptor (beta chain) was captured in a study of T cell repertoires in cytomegalovirus infection. Study summary: CMV infection together with matching HLA type was indicated by public TCR beta signatures. Overall study findings and caveats: In two of eight donors, the top clonotype was HLA-C-restricted CMV-specific. CMV carriers with the relevant HLA were identified by cumulative public TCR beta family frequency.

TCRdb re-called the reads through MiXCR, storing one row per CDR3 protein. There are 500,000 or so distinct CDR3 sequences in the sample; about 17% occur only once, and 20% to 30% lies in the top ten. Germline V lookup: CDR1 SGHAT, CDR2 FQNNGV. This CDR3 contains 15 residues. Germline trimming cut 3 bases from V and 4 bases from J; bases unmatched to any gene: 8. This clonotype was seen a handful of times. The antigen remains unidentified. Input material: CD8+ T cells from PBMCs. The chain is built from TRBV11-2 and TRBJ1-2, with TRBD1 identical over 7 bases. This TCR was recovered from a human donor in good health (CMV status not recorded). Some clones in this sample may be carry-over from other donors' samples. The CDR3 protein is CASSFGTASFYGYTF. The CDR3 coding sequence is TGTGCCAGCAGCTTTGGGACAGCAAGTTTCTATGGCTACACCTTC.